This T cell receptor beta chain originates from a study of T cell responses to AZD1222 COVID-19 vaccine. The V gene end was trimmed by 4 bases and the J gene end by 6 bases; junction bases not matched to a gene: 11. Germline CDR1 DFQATT, CDR2 SNEGSKA (reference sequence). The CDR3 consists of 15 residues. General observations from the study: Within unmutated variant regions lay the reported targets of nearly half of spike-specific TCRs. White British donors predominated, females outnumbered males, and clonal diversity was possibly underestimated. Sampling that yielded the repertoires occurred only after the peak T cell response. Baseline antibody screening turned up just five to seven seropositive AZD1222 recipients.

Comment on this clone: Its antigen remains unknown.

Sequenced by immunoSEQ multiplex PCR; TCRdb stores in-frame clones only, minus some. The sample consists of about 97,000 clones, around nine tenths of them appearing once. The chain employs TRBV20-1 and TRBJ1-1, with 10 bases fitting TRBD1. Source: peripheral blood, taken on day 0 of AZD1222 vaccination. The TCR sequence derives from an adult in good health. The CDR3, as DNA: TGCAGTGCTATTGACCGGGACAGGGGCCTGTCTGAAGCTTTCTTT. It encodes CSAIDRDRGLSEAFF.